The TCR beta chain under discussion was sequenced for a study of blood T cell repertoires in COVID-19. Overall study context: Collection of acute and convalescent COVID-19 samples took place in the United States, Italy and Spain. PBMCs, B-cell-depleted T cells, or T cells provided the cDNA or gDNA that made up the material.

V was shortened by 5 bases and J by 5 bases, with 13 bases between the two germline ends. The CDR3 consists of 13 residues. Germline V gene data show CDR1 as MNHNY and CDR2 as SVGAGI (reference sequence). In the authors' methods: Quantification of nucleated cells was approximated via reference gene primer amplification. Assay: immunoSEQ multiplex PCR; the TCRdb copy retains only in-frame clones and omits some. That table furnishes V, J and clone size, whereas the DNA furnished D and trimming. The table shows about 41,000 clones, with about 86% occurring only once. This chain links TRBV6-6 with TRBJ2-7, with D possibly TRBD1 on 6 matching bases. The sequencing sample was made of peripheral blood. The clonotype was recovered from an elderly woman with active or convalescent COVID-19. For the CDR3, the DNA is TGTGCCAGCAGTCGCTCAACAGGGAACGAGCAGTACTTC. This translates into CASSRSTGNEQYF.